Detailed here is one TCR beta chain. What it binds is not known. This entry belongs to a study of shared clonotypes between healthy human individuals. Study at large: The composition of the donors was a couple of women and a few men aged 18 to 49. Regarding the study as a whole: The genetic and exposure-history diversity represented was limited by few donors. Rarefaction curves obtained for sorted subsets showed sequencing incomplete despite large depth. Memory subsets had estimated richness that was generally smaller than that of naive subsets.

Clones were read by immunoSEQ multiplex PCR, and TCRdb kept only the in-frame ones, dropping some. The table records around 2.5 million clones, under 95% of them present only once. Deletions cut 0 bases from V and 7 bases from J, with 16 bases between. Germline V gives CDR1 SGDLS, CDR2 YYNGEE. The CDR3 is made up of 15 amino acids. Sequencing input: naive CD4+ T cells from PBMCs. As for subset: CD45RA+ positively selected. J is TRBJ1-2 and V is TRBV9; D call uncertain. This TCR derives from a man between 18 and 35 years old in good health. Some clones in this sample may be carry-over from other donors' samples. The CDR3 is CASSVEAGPSGGYTF. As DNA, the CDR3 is TGTGCCAGCAGCGTAGAAGCAGGTCCTTCCGGTGGCTACACCTTC.